This T cell receptor beta chain was found in a study of blood T cell repertoires in COVID-19. This CDR3 has 15 residues. Germline CDR1 MNHNS, CDR2 SASEGT. V dropped 1 base and J dropped 3; count of bases not matched to a gene: 4. Clones were sequenced by immunoSEQ multiplex PCR, and TCRdb holds only the in-frame ones, with some missing. Of 150,000 to 200,000 clones in the sample, under 90% were seen once. The receptor was derived from a person between 65 and 80 years old with COVID-19, enrolled during active disease. The V call is TRBV6-1, the J call TRBJ1-1, with 8 bases lining up with TRBD1. Sequencing was performed on peripheral blood. CDR3 bases: TGTGCCAGCAGTGAAGTTCCGACAGGGGACACTGAAGCTTTCTTT. The encoded protein is CASSEVPTGDTEAFF.